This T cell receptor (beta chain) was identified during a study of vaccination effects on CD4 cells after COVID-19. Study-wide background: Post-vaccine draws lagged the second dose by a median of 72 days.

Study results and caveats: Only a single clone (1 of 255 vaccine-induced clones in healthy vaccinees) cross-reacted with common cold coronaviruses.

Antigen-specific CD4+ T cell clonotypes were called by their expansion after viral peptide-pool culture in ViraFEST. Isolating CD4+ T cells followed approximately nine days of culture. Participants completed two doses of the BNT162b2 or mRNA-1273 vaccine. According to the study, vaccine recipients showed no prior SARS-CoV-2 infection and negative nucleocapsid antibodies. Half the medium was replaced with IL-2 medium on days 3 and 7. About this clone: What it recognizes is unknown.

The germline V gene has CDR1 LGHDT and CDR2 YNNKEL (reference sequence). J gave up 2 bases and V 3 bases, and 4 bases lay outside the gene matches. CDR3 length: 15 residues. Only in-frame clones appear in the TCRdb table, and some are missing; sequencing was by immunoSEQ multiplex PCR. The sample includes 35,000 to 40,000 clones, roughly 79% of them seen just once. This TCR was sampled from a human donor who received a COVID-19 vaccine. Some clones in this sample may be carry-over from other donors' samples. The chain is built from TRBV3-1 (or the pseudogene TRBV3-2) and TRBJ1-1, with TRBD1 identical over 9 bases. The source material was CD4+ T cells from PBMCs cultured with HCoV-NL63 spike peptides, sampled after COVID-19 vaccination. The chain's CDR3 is CASSQVGQGNTEAFF. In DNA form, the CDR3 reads TGTGCCAGCAGCCAGGTGGGACAGGGCAACACTGAAGCTTTCTTT.